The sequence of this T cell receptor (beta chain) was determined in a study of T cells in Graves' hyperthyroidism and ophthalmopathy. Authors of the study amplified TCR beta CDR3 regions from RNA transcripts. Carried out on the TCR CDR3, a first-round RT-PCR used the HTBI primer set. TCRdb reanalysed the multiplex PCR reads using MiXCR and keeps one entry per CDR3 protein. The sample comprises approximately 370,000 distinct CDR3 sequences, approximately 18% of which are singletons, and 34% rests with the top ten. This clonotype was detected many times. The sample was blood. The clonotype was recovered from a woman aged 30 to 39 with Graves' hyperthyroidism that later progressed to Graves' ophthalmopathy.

The CDR3 bases are TGTGCCACCAGTGATTCGGGGGACGAGCAGTACTTC. Translating it yields CATSDSGDEQYF. The chain is built from TRBV24-1 and TRBJ2-7; the D gene is possibly TRBD2 (6 bases). V dropped 2 bases and J dropped 5 bases, with 6 bases sitting between them. The CDR3 totals 12 residues. CDR1 and CDR2 (germline): KGHDR, SFDVKD.